One TCR delta chain is described in this entry. Its antigen is not known. The germline CDR1 and CDR2 sequences are TSWWSYY and QGS. The CDR3 is made up of 20 amino acids. V lost 4 bases and J 0 bases, leaving 27 bases between the germline ends. The data are from a study of Vδ1+ human thymocytes. Thymocytes were sorted as CD3+ TCRVdelta1+ TCRVdelta2- after alphabeta T cell depletion. General study results and limits: Thymic TRG and TRD repertoires appeared highly polyclonal.

RNA was extracted from the cells and then reverse transcribed. CDR3 amplicons came from multiplex PCR with pooled V-gene forward and constant-region reverse primers. TCRdb processed the multiplex PCR reads again with the CATT caller. The repertoire holds 23,000 or so delta-chain clones, with 25% to 30% as singletons. The sequencing sample was made of Vdelta1+ gamma-delta thymocytes from the thymus. Subset defined: FACS-sorted CD3+ TCRalphabeta- TCRVdelta1+ TCRVdelta2- thymocytes. The sequence came from a boy less than two years old who had congenital heart surgery. The V and J genes are TRDV1 and TRDJ1; D uncertain. The chain's CDR3 is CALGVPAYVPRILYTDKLIF. The CDR3 DNA follows: TGTGCTCTTGGGGTACCTGCTTACGTCCCACGGATCCTCTACACCGATAAACTCATCTTT.